One and the same sample provided the 31 T cell receptor beta chains below, sequenced in a study of long-term antiretroviral therapy in people with HIV (dated by TCRdb to between 2021 and 2024). Sequencing of the TRB variable region was done with the immunoSEQ hsTCRB v3.0 assay at survey level resolution. TCRdb retrieved this table from immuneACCESS and kept in-frame rearrangements only. Not all clones are present; in checked studies, unresolved V genes account for under half, and no reason is known for the remainder. The sample profile shows some 8,900 clones; 60% to 85% of them were found once. Around 20% of the sample lies in the top ten. The sample here was unsorted PBMCs, taken 1.8 years before starting antiretroviral therapy. The receptors here all came from a middle-aged man with HIV.

The chain recombines TRBV4-1 with TRBJ1-2; no firm D call. Germline V gene data show CDR1 as MGHRA and CDR2 as YSYEKL. Between the trimmed V and J ends, which lost 1 base and 2 bases, there was a span of 11 bases. The CDR3 is 15 amino acids. CDR3 bases: TGCGCCAGCAGCCAAGTTCGGACCGGGAACTATGGCTACACCTTC. Protein sequence: CASSQVRTGNYGYTF.

This chain connects TRBV2 to TRBJ2-7; D not certain. The CDR3 extends over 13 amino acids. Germline V gene sequence: CDR1 SNHLY, CDR2 FYNNEI. The ends were cut back, 0 bases at V and 0 bases at J, with 3 bases in the middle. CDR3 bases: TGTGCCAGCAGTGAAGCCAGCTCCTACGAGCAGTACTTC. Protein: CASSEASSYEQYF. The variable domain in full, completed from reference TRBV2 and TRBJ2-7, reads EPEVTQTPSHQVTQMGQEVILRCVPISNHLYFYWYRQILGQKVEFLVSFYNNEISEKSEIFDDQFSVERPDGSNFTLKIRSTKLEDSAMYFCASSEASSYEQYFGPGTRLTVT.

There are a few counts of this clone. The chain has TRBV4-2 and TRBJ1-6, with D unresolved. Germline V gene sequence: CDR1 LGHNA, CDR2 YNFKEQ. This CDR3 has 14 residues. V was shortened by 0 bases and J by 8 bases, with 8 bases between the two germline ends. CDR3 coding DNA: TGTGCCAGCAGCCAAGATAAAAGGGATTCACCCCTCCACTTT. It codes for CASSQDKRDSPLHF.

This clone has just one count. This chain connects TRBV7-9 to TRBJ2-2, with D possibly matching TRBD2 (5 bases). The V gene lost 0 bases and the J gene lost 4 bases, with 9 bases spanning the gap. The CDR3 consists of 15 residues. The germline CDR1 and CDR2 sequences are SEHNR and FQNEAQ (reference sequence). The DNA of the CDR3 is TGTGCCAGCAGCTTAGCACAGCGGCTCACCGGGGAGCTGTTTTTT. This encodes CASSLAQRLTGELFF.

The chain joins TRBV30 to TRBJ2-2; the match to TRBD2 covers 8 bases. Germline lookup yields CDR1 GTSNPN and CDR2 SVGIG (reference sequence). This CDR3 is built from 13 residues. V shed 2 bases, J shed 7 bases, and the junction held 3 bases outside the gene matches. CDR3 residues: CAWSRLAGGELFF. As DNA, the CDR3 is TGTGCCTGGAGTCGGCTAGCGGGCGGGGAGCTGTTTTTT.

This clone was detected only once. The chain couples TRBV5-1 to TRBJ2-7; D unclear. From germline, CDR1 is SGHRS and CDR2 YFSETQ. Trimming left V 2 bases short and J 4 bases short, with 7 bases between. CDR3 size: 12 residues. The CDR3 spells CASSLGEYEQYF. The CDR3 nucleotides are TGCGCCAGCAGCTTAGGAGAATACGAGCAGTACTTC.

This clone was observed a handful of times. The rearrangement joins TRBV29-1 to TRBJ2-7, with 7 bases that match TRBD1. Germline V CDR1 and CDR2: SQVTM, ANQGSEA. V lost 4 bases, J lost 2 bases, and 5 bases stayed unmatched. The CDR3 length is 13 residues. The CDR3 coding sequence is TGCAGCGTTGTAGGGACAGCCACCTACGAGCAGTACTTC. It specifies CSVVGTATYEQYF.

This clone turned up a few times. The chain is built from TRBV10-3 and TRBJ1-5, with 8 positions matching TRBD1. The germline CDR1 and CDR2 sequences are ENHRY and SYGVKD. CDR3 length equals 15 residues. V was pared by 2 bases and J by 7 bases, with 7 bases of the junction left unmatched. The CDR3 DNA is TGTGCCATCAGTGAGGGTCCCGACAGGGGACAGCCCCAGCATTTT. Translation: CAISEGPDRGQPQHF.

V and J are TRBV7-9 and TRBJ2-4, with D perhaps matching TRBD1 (5 bases). CDR1 is SEHNR, CDR2 FQNEAQ, per germline (reference sequence). There are 15 residues in the CDR3. The V end lost 8 bases, the J end lost 1 base, and 15 bases lay between the germline ends. In DNA form, the CDR3 reads TGTGCCAGCGAAGAAGCGAAGGGGGCCAAAAACATTCAGTACTTC. Translated, it gives CASEEAKGAKNIQYF.

V gene TRBV11-3 combines with J gene TRBJ2-2; 11 nucleotides align to TRBD1. CDR1 is SGHNT and CDR2 is YENEEA in the germline V gene. The length of the CDR3 is 15 residues. V was pared by 1 base and J by 6 bases, with 1 base of the junction left unmatched. The CDR3 sequence is CASSLGTGGPGELFF. The CDR3 DNA reads as TGTGCCAGCAGCTTAGGGACAGGGGGCCCCGGGGAGCTGTTTTTT.

V usage is TRBV18 and J usage is TRBJ2-1; D perhaps matches TRBD2 (5 bases). V was shortened by 3 bases and J by 3 bases, with 9 bases between the two germline ends. Germline-derived CDR1 and CDR2 are KGHSH and LQKENI. This CDR3 spans 14 amino acids. CDR3 DNA: TGTGCCAGCTCACCTCTAGCTAGCTACAATGAGCAGTTCTTC. It specifies CASSPLASYNEQFF.

This sequence joins TRBV29-1 and TRBJ2-7; TRBD1 matches 10 bases. The V and J ends lost 7 bases and 2 bases, in that order; junction bases with no gene match: 5. This CDR3 spans 13 amino acids. Germline V lookup: CDR1 SQVTM, CDR2 ANQGSEA. The CDR3 is CSASGQGTYEQYF. In nucleotides, the CDR3 is TGCAGCGCCTCGGGACAGGGGACCTACGAGCAGTACTTC.

This clone was counted a few times. The chain has TRBV5-1 and TRBJ1-1; no reliable D call. Trimming cost V 2 bases and J 1 base, with 9 bases left between them. This CDR3 is built from 14 residues. The germline V gene encodes CDR1 SGHRS and CDR2 YFSETQ. Written as DNA, the CDR3 is TGCGCCAGCAGCTTTCTTGGATGGAACACTGAAGCTTTCTTT. It translates to CASSFLGWNTEAFF.

This chain links TRBV9 with TRBJ1-2, with D possibly TRBD1 on 5 matching bases. V was cut by 6 bases and J by 2 bases, with 11 bases left in between. CDR1 is SGDLS and CDR2 is YYNGEE in the germline V gene. The CDR3 loop spans 13 amino acids. In DNA, the CDR3 is TGTGCCAGCAACCCGGGGCAGAACTATGGCTACACCTTC. As protein: CASNPGQNYGYTF.

The genes are TRBV10-3 and TRBJ2-1; 7 bases fit TRBD2. Germline V gene sequence: CDR1 ENHRY, CDR2 SYGVKD. Germline trimming cut 0 bases from V and 1 base from J; bases unmatched to any gene: 3. CDR3 length: 16 residues. CDR3 protein: CAISESRTSSYNEQFF. CDR3 DNA sequence: TGTGCCATCAGTGAGTCGAGGACTAGTTCCTACAATGAGCAGTTCTTC.

In DNA form, the CDR3 reads TGCGCCAGCAGCTTGGTACATAACACTGAAGCTTTCTTT. It encodes CASSLVHNTEAFF. This chain uses TRBV5-1 with TRBJ1-1; D remains unclear. The CDR3 runs to 13 residues. V shed 0 bases and J shed 2 bases, with 5 bases lying between them. Germline V gene sequence: CDR1 SGHRS, CDR2 YFSETQ.

The CDR3, as DNA: TGTGCCAGCAGCAGGAGTAACTATGGCTACACCTTC. Translating it yields CASSRSNYGYTF. V gene TRBV2 combines with J gene TRBJ1-2; no firm D call. V was shortened by 6 bases and J by 1 base, with 6 bases between the two germline ends. Germline V CDR1 and CDR2: SNHLY, FYNNEI. The CDR3 covers 12 residues.

The chain employs TRBV7-3 and TRBJ2-7, with D possibly being TRBD2 (6 bases). The CDR3 sequence is 12 residues long. Germline CDR1 is SGHTA and CDR2 is FQGTGA. V gave up 6 bases and J gave up 6 bases, with 12 bases separating them. CDR3 protein: CASSSQGGEQYF. The CDR3 DNA follows: TGTGCCAGCAGTTCTCAGGGAGGCGAGCAGTACTTC.

The chain combines TRBV6-5 with TRBJ2-3; 12 nucleotides agree with TRBD2. V shed 1 base, J shed 10 bases, and the junction held 3 bases outside the gene matches. The V gene's germline CDR1 is MNHEY and CDR2 SVGAGI. This CDR3 is built from 14 residues. CDR3 DNA sequence: TGTGCCAGCAGTTACTTGTCTAGCGGGGGGGCGCAGTATTTT. Translation: CASSYLSSGGAQYF.

CDR3 DNA sequence: TGTGCCAGCAGCTTAGTCCCGTCAAGCGAAGGCTATGGCTACACCTTC. Amino acid sequence: CASSLVPSSEGYGYTF. The chain uses TRBV7-8 and TRBJ1-2; D not resolved. CDR1 and CDR2 from the germline V gene are SGHVS and FQNEAQ. V was trimmed by 1 base and J by 4 bases, leaving 16 bases between them. This CDR3 is built from 16 residues.

The chain carries TRBV10-2 and TRBJ1-2; 7 nucleotides align to TRBD1. The CDR3 loop spans 13 amino acids. Germline loops: CDR1 WSHSY, CDR2 SAAADI. V shed 5 bases, J shed 0 bases, and the junction held 0 bases outside the gene matches. The CDR3 sequence: CASSQGANYGYTF. The CDR3 bases are TGCGCCAGCAGTCAGGGGGCTAACTATGGCTACACCTTC.

The chain joins TRBV12-5 to TRBJ2-7; D may be TRBD1 (6 bases). CDR3 length: 18 residues. Germline V gene sequence: CDR1 LGHNT, CDR2 FRNRAP. Between the trimmed V and J ends, which lost 3 bases and 5 bases, there was a span of 26 bases. The DNA of the CDR3 is TGTGCTAGTGGTTTAATACAAGATGGACAGATTCGGCAAGACGAGCAGTACTTC. Protein sequence: CASGLIQDGQIRQDEQYF.

With regard to this clone: At the DNA level, this CDR3 is encoded by other sequences in the same sample as well. V is TRBV6-5 and J is TRBJ1-2; 9 positions agree with TRBD1. J lost 4 bases, V lost 9 bases, and 6 bases had no gene match. CDR1 and CDR2 (germline): MNHEY, SVGAGI. The CDR3 consists of 13 residues. In DNA form, the CDR3 reads TGTGCCAGTACAGGGGGCGCAAGCTATGGCTACACCTTC. Translated: CASTGGASYGYTF.

A few counts support this clone. This chain joins TRBV6-5 and TRBJ2-7, with a possible D match to TRBD1 (5 bases). Germline values: CDR1 MNHEY, CDR2 SVGAGI. The ends were cut back, 0 bases at V and 0 bases at J, with 12 bases in the middle. CDR3 length: 16 amino acids. As DNA, the CDR3 is TGTGCCAGCAGTTACTCGAAAGTAAGGGGCTCCTACGAGCAGTACTTC. This translates into CASSYSKVRGSYEQYF.

The chain employs TRBV29-1 and TRBJ1-2; 7 bases fit TRBD1. The CDR3 runs 14 residues. The germline CDR1 and CDR2 sequences are SQVTM and ANQGSEA. After removal of 3 bases from V and 3 bases from J, the junction contained 7 bases not matched to a gene. This chain's CDR3 is CSVDPTGSYYGYTF. CDR3 bases: TGCAGCGTTGACCCGACAGGGAGCTACTATGGCTACACCTTC.

This chain links TRBV30 with TRBJ1-2, with 7 bases matching TRBD1. This CDR3 contains 12 residues. J gave up 8 bases and V 4 bases, and 7 bases lay outside the gene matches. CDR1 GTSNPN and CDR2 SVGIG come from the germline V gene (reference sequence). CDR3 DNA sequence: TGTGCCTGGACCTTCGACAGGGTAGGCTACACCTTC. Translation: CAWTFDRVGYTF. Supplemented by reference TRBV30 and TRBJ1-2, the full variable domain reads SQTIHQWPATLVQPVGSPLSLECTVEGTSNPNLYWYRQAAGRGLQLLFYSVGIGQISSEVPQNLSASRPQDRQFILSSKKLLLSDSGFYLCAWTFDRVGYTFGSGTRLTVV.

The J gene is TRBJ2-2, the V gene TRBV5-4; D may be TRBD1 or TRBD2 (5 bases each). This CDR3 comprises 17 residues. The V end lost 0 bases, the J end lost 4 bases, and 16 bases lay between the germline ends. The germline V gene has CDR1 SGHNT and CDR2 YYREEE (reference sequence). CDR3 loop: CASSLGGVDIGTGELFF. In nucleotides, the CDR3 is TGTGCCAGCAGCTTGGGAGGGGTGGACATTGGCACCGGGGAGCTGTTTTTT.

This rearrangement joins TRBV19 to TRBJ2-7; D is uncertain. This CDR3 comprises 11 residues. Germline V gene data show CDR1 as LNHDA and CDR2 as SQIVND (reference sequence). Trimming shortened V by 10 bases and J by 4 bases, and 11 bases separated the two germline ends. CDR3 loop: CATSDRYEQYF. The CDR3 DNA is TGTGCCACCTCAGACCGGTACGAGCAGTACTTC. Full variable domain (outside the CDR3, taken from reference TRBV19 and TRBJ2-7): DGGITQSPKYLFRKEGQNVTLSCEQNLNHDAMYWYRQDPGQGLRLIYYSQIVNDFQKGDIAEGYSVSREKKESFPLTVTSAQKNPTAFYLCATSDRYEQYFGPGTRLTVT.

The J gene is TRBJ2-7, the V gene TRBV7-2; D unclear. Trimming pared 0 bases from V and 2 bases from J, leaving 8 bases between. CDR1 is SGHTA, CDR2 FQGNSA, per germline. There are 14 residues in the CDR3. CDR3 sequence: CASSLAQRTYEQYF. DNA for the CDR3: TGTGCCAGCAGCTTAGCACAGCGAACCTACGAGCAGTACTTC.

Only one count was recorded for this clone. V is TRBV2 and J is TRBJ1-2; the D gene is possibly TRBD1 (6 bases). The germline gives CDR1 SNHLY, CDR2 FYNNEI. The CDR3 extends over 14 amino acids. V lost 6 bases and J 4 bases, leaving 15 bases between the germline ends. CDR3 protein: CASRTIQGSYGYTF. CDR3 DNA sequence: TGTGCCAGCAGGACGATACAGGGTAGCTATGGCTACACCTTC. Supplemented by reference TRBV2 and TRBJ1-2, the full variable domain reads EPEVTQTPSHQVTQMGQEVILRCVPISNHLYFYWYRQILGQKVEFLVSFYNNEISEKSEIFDDQFSVERPDGSNFTLKIRSTKLEDSAMYFCASRTIQGSYGYTFGSGTRLTVV.

J is TRBJ2-6 and V is TRBV5-1; no clear D gene. V was shortened by 0 bases and J by 2 bases, with 18 bases between the two germline ends. The CDR3 is 19 residues long. In germline, CDR1 is SGHRS, CDR2 YFSETQ. The CDR3 spells CASSLDGASSLAGANVLTF. CDR3 DNA: TGCGCCAGCAGCTTGGACGGTGCAAGTAGCCTAGCTGGGGCCAACGTCCTGACTTTC.